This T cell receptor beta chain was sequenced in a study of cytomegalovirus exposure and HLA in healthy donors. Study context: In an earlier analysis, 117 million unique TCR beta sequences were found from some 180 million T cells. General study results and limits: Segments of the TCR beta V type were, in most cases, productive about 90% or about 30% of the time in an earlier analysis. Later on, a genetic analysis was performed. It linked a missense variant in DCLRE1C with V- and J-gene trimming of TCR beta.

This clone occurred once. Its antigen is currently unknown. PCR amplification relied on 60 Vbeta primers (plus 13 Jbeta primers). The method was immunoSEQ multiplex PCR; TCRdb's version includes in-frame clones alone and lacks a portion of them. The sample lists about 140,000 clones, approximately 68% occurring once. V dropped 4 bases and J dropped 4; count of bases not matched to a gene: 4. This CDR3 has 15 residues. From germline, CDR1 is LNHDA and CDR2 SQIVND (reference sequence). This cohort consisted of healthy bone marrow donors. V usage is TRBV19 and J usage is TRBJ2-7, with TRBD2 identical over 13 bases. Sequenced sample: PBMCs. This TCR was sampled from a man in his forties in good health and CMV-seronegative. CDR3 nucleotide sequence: TGTGCCAGTAGTACGGGACTAGCGGGGAGTTACGAGCAGTACTTC. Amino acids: CASSTGLAGSYEQYF.